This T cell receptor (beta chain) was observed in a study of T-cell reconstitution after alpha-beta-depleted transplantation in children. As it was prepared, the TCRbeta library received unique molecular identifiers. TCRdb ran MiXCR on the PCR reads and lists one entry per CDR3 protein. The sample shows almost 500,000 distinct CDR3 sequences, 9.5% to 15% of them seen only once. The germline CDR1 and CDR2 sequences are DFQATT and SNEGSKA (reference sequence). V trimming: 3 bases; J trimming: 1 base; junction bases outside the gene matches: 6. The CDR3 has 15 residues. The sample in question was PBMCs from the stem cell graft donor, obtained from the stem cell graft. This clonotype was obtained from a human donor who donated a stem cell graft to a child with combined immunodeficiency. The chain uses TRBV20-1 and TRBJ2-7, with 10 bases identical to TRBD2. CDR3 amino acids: CSASQRTSGSYEQYF. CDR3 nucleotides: TGCAGTGCTAGCCAGCGGACTAGCGGTTCCTACGAGCAGTACTTC.